This TCR beta chain was found in a study of control samples from healthy donors and cancer patients (dated by TCRdb to between 2020 and 2021). The CDR3 sequence holds 13 residues, the cysteine and phenylalanine included. The read is trimmed to its CDR3 DNA, 39 bases read in frame from base 1. The germline V gene supplies CDR1 SGHVS and CDR2 FQNEAQ. Trimming at the junction amounts to 5 bases on V and 2 bases on J, and the germline ends lie 9 bases apart. Note on this clone: Its cognate antigen has yet to be identified. No per-base quality is available; no much larger clone lies one base away.

Libraries were made using the immunoSEQ multiplex PCR assay. This immuneACCESS table, as held by TCRdb, lists in-frame sequences with V and J called but not all clones. Of the missing ones, under half trace to an unresolved V gene in checked studies; the others have no known cause. Within this sample are about 150,000 clones, with about 94% of them counted one time only. The leading ten clones occupy 7.5% to 8.5% of the sample. In this chain, TRBV7-8 is recombined with TRBJ1-2; possibly the D gene is TRBD1, per 5 matching bases. The TCR sequence derives from a woman between 35 and 50 years old in good health. Sequenced input: blood. This receptor has the CDR3 CASSGTVNYGYTF. In nucleotides, the sequence is TGTGCCAGCAGCGGGACGGTGAACTATGGCTACACCTTC.